This T cell receptor beta chain was captured in a study of spatial heterogeneity in lung cancer. TCRdb ran MiXCR on the 5' RACE reads and lists one entry per CDR3 protein. The sample shows around 45,000 distinct CDR3 sequences, 22% of them seen only once. This clonotype has ten or more counts. This sample's time point: blood at routine non-recurrence follow-up after resection. The ends were cut back, 3 bases at V and 2 bases at J, with 11 bases in the middle. This CDR3 is 14 amino acids long. This rearrangement joins TRBV12-3 or TRBV12-4 to TRBJ2-7; D might be TRBD2 (6 bases). This TCR was sampled from a female donor with early-stage non-small cell lung cancer. The specimen comprised PBMCs, sampled at follow-up. CDR3 sequence: CASSLGGGTYEQYF. The CDR3 coding sequence is TGTGCCAGCAGTTTGGGCGGCGGGACCTACGAGCAGTACTTC.